Presented here are 10 T cell receptor beta chains from one specimen sequenced in a study of OX40 agonist ivuxolimab in advanced cancers. Repertoires were generated with immunoSEQ multiplex PCR, while TCRdb's copy carries only in-frame clones and drops some. This table holds under 50,000 clones, 70% to 90% found once. Sequenced here: CD4+ or CD8+ T cells sorted from blood, sampled in a trial of the OX40 agonist ivuxolimab. These receptors were obtained from an adult with an advanced solid tumor such as melanoma, head and neck, liver or kidney cancer.

The chain combines TRBV6-5 with TRBJ2-1; D may be TRBD1 (6 bases). The CDR3 contains 13 residues. From germline, CDR1 is MNHEY and CDR2 SVGAGI. The germline V and J ends were trimmed by 3 bases and 8 bases, with 11 bases remaining between them. The CDR3 loop reads CASSYGQGYEQFF. The CDR3 DNA sequence: TGTGCCAGCAGTTATGGGCAGGGGTATGAGCAGTTCTTC.

This clone was seen just once. The chain joins TRBV6-1 to TRBJ2-7; D not resolved. This CDR3 region has 13 residues. The germline gives CDR1 MNHNS, CDR2 SASEGT. V shed 5 bases and J shed 2 bases, with 10 bases lying between them. CDR3 residues: CASSPSRAYEQYF. The CDR3 DNA reads TGTGCCAGCAGTCCCTCAAGAGCCTACGAGCAGTACTTC.

The chain has TRBV11-3 and TRBJ1-3, with D possibly being TRBD1 (6 bases). V dropped 7 bases and J dropped 0 bases, with 13 bases sitting between them. The CDR3 length is 15 residues. The germline V gene has CDR1 SGHNT and CDR2 YENEEA. This CDR3 is CASTRTEGSGNTIYF. As DNA, the CDR3 is TGTGCCAGCACACGGACAGAGGGCTCTGGAAACACCATATATTTT.

CDR3 region: CASRGLAGNTIYF. In DNA form, the CDR3 reads TGTGCCAGTAGGGGGCTAGCTGGAAACACCATATATTTT. The genes are TRBV6-5 and TRBJ1-3; 7 bases agree with TRBD1. Trimming took 9 bases from V and 2 from J; bases not matched to a gene: 4. Germline V gene lookup returns CDR1 MNHEY and CDR2 SVGAGI. The CDR3 is 13 residues long.

The V call is TRBV19, the J call TRBJ1-1; D may be TRBD1 (5 bases). Germline loops: CDR1 LNHDA, CDR2 SQIVND (reference sequence). The CDR3 is made up of 14 amino acids. The V and J ends lost 1 base and 7 bases respectively, with 13 bases between them. CDR3 nucleotide sequence: TGTGCCAGTAGTATAGGAAGCAGGGCTGGTGAAGCTTTCTTT. Its translation is CASSIGSRAGEAFF.

The V gene is TRBV21-1, the J gene TRBJ2-7; the listed D gene, TRBD2, was not tested against the DNA. TRBV21-1 corresponds to a pseudogene. The CDR3 extends over 19 amino acids. The CDR3 DNA is TGTGCCAGCTCCCCATATCGGCCAACGAATGGGCGGGAGGCCTACGAGCAGTACTTC. This encodes CASSPYRPTNGREAYEQYF.

This clone was counted many times. This specimen includes other DNA sequences encoding the same CDR3. The chain joins TRBV5-1 to TRBJ2-5; 11 nucleotides align to TRBD1. Germline CDR1 and CDR2: SGHRS and YFSETQ. Losses at the gene ends were 4 bases for V and 11 bases for J; bases not matched to a gene: 13. The CDR3 consists of 15 residues. This CDR3 is CASSLTSGQGARQYF. Here the CDR3 DNA reads TGCGCCAGCAGCCTAACTAGTGGACAGGGGGCGCGTCAGTACTTC. The complete variable domain, with remaining parts taken from reference TRBV5-1 and TRBJ2-5, reads KAGVTQTPRYLIKTRGQQVTLSCSPISGHRSVSWYQQTPGQGLQFLFEYFSETQRNKGNFPGRFSGRQFSNSRSEMNVSTLELGDSALYLCASSLTSGQGARQYFGPGTRLLVL.

The chain is built from TRBV7-3 and TRBJ2-1; D ambiguous. V lost 6 bases, J lost 5 bases, and 11 bases lay in between. CDR1 and CDR2 (germline): SGHTA, FQGTGA. The CDR3 is 13 residues long. CDR3 in DNA: TGTGCCAGCAGTCCCGGGCCTAACAATGAGCAGTTCTTC. Translated, it gives CASSPGPNNEQFF. Together with reference TRBV7-3 and TRBJ2-1, the CDR3 gives the full variable domain: GAGVSQTPSNKVTEKGKYVELRCDPISGHTALYWYRQSLGQGPEFLIYFQGTGAADDSGLPNDRFFAVRPEGSVSTLKIQRTERGDSAVYLCASSPGPNNEQFFGPGTRLTVL.

This sequence joins TRBV7-9 and TRBJ2-1; D is uncertain. The CDR3 consists of 16 residues. The germline V gene has CDR1 SEHNR and CDR2 FQNEAQ (reference sequence). V was trimmed by 2 bases and J by 3 bases, leaving 14 bases between them. The chain's CDR3 is CASSLIAAPLYNEQFF. CDR3 nucleotides: TGTGCCAGCAGCTTAATTGCGGCGCCGCTCTACAATGAGCAGTTCTTC.

V is TRBV7-9 and J is TRBJ1-5; possibly TRBD1 for D (6 bases). CDR3 length: 15 amino acids. The V and J ends lost 1 base and 4 bases respectively, with 11 bases between them. Germline V CDR1 and CDR2: SEHNR, FQNEAQ (reference sequence). CDR3 region: CASSLGPTGNQPQHF. The CDR3 DNA is TGTGCCAGCAGCTTAGGGCCTACAGGGAATCAGCCCCAGCATTTT.